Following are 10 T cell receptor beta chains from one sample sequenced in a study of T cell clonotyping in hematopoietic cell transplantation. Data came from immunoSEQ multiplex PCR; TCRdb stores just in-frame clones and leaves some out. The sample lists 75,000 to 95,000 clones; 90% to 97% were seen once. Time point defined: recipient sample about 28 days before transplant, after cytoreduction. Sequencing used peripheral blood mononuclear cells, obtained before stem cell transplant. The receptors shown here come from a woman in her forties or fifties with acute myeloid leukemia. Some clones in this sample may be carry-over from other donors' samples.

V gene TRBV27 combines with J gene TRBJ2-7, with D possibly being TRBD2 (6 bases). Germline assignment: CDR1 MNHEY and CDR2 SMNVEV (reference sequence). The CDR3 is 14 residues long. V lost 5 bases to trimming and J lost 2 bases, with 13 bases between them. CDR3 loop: CASSPGTATYEQYF. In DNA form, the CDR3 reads TGTGCCAGCAGTCCGGGGACTGCAACCTACGAGCAGTACTTC.

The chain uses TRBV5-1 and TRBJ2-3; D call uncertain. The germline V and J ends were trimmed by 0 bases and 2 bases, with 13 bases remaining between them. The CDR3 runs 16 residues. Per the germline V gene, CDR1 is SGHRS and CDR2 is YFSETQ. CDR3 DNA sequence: TGCGCCAGCAGCTTGGGTGGCGCCACCTCCACAGATACGCAGTATTTT. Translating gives CASSLGGATSTDTQYF.

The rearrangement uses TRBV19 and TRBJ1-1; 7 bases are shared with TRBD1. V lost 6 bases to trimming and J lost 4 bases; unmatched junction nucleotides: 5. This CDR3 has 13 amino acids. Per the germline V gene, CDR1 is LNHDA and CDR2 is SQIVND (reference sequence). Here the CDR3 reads CASSEDRATEAFF. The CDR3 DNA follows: TGTGCCAGTAGCGAAGACAGGGCCACTGAAGCTTTCTTT.

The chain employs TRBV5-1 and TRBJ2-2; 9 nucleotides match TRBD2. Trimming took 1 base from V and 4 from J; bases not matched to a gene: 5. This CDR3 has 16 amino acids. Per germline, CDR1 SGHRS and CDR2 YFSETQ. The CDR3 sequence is CASSLFSGRITGELFF. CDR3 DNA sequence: TGCGCCAGCAGCTTGTTTAGCGGGAGAATCACCGGGGAGCTGTTTTTT.

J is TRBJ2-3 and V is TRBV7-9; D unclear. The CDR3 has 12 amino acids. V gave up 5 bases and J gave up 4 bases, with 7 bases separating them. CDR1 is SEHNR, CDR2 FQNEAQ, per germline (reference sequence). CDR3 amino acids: CASSTSADTQYF. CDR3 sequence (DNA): TGTGCCAGCAGCACCTCCGCAGATACGCAGTATTTT.

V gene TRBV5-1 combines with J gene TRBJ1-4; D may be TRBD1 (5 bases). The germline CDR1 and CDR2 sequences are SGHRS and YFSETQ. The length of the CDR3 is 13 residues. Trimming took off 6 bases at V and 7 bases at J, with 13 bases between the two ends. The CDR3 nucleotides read TGCGCCAGCAATCCAGGGACGGGTGAAAAACTGTTTTTT. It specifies CASNPGTGEKLFF.

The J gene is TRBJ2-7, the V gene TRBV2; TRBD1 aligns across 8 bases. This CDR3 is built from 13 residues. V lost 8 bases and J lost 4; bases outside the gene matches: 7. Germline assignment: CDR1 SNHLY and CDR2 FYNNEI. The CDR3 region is CASFPGQGYEQYF. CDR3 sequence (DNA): TGTGCCAGCTTCCCCGGACAGGGATACGAGCAGTACTTC.

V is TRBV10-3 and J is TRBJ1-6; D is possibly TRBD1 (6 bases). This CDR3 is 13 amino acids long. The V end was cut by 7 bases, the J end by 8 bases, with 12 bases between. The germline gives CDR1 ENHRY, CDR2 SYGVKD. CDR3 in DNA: TGTGCCATCAAGAGACAGGAAGATTCACCCCTCCACTTT. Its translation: CAIKRQEDSPLHF.

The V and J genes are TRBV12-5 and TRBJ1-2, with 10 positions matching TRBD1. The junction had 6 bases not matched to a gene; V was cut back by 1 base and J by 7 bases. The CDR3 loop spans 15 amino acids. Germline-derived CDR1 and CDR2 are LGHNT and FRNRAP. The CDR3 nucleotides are TGTGCTAGTGGTTTGGCCCGGGACAGGGGTGGTGGCTACACCTTC. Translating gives CASGLARDRGGGYTF.

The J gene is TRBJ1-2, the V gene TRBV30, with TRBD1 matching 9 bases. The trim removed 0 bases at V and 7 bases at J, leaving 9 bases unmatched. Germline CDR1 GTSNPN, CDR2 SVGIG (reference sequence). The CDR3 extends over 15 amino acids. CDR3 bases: TGTGCCTGGAGTGTACTCCGGACAGGGGCTAGTGGCTACACCTTC. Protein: CAWSVLRTGASGYTF.